The 8 T cell receptor beta chains in this list originate from one sample, sequenced in a study of T cell responses to AZD1222 COVID-19 vaccine. Sequenced by immunoSEQ multiplex PCR; TCRdb stores in-frame clones only, minus some. The sample lists approximately 50,000 clones, around 88% occurring once. This specimen consisted of peripheral blood, obtained 28 days after the second AZD1222 dose. The source is an adult who received the AZD1222 COVID-19 vaccine.

This clone was found once. V is TRBV30 and J is TRBJ2-5; unclear D gene. The CDR3 runs to 13 residues. CDR1 and CDR2 (germline): GTSNPN, SVGIG (reference sequence). V was cut by 3 bases and J by 5 bases, with 13 bases left in between. CDR3 sequence reads: CAWRTFLGETQYF. CDR3 in DNA: TGTGCCTGGAGGACATTCCTAGGGGAGACCCAGTACTTC.

This chain uses TRBV28 with TRBJ1-3, with D unclear. Germline assignment: CDR1 MDHEN and CDR2 SYDVKM. Deletions cut 6 bases from V and 4 bases from J, with 7 bases between. The CDR3 contains 12 residues. The CDR3 region has the DNA TGTGCCAGCAGCAACCCAGGAAACACCATATATTTT. Residues: CASSNPGNTIYF.

CDR3 in DNA: TGTGCCAGTGGTCCAAACAGGGGAGACGGCGGGGAGCTGTTTTTT. Its translation: CASGPNRGDGGELFF. The rearrangement joins TRBV19 to TRBJ2-2; 7 bases align to TRBD1. The length of the CDR3 is 15 residues. Germline V CDR1 and CDR2: LNHDA, SQIVND (reference sequence). V shed 8 bases and J 7 bases; nucleotides not matched to a gene: 13.

The chain combines TRBV18 with TRBJ1-4; 9 bases fit TRBD1. The CDR3 length is 14 residues. Germline V CDR1 and CDR2: KGHSH, LQKENI. After removal of 3 bases from V and 8 bases from J, the junction contained 4 bases not matched to a gene. The CDR3 DNA sequence: TGTGCCAGCTCACCGGGACAGGGATTCGAAAAACTGTTTTTT. Amino acids: CASSPGQGFEKLFF. The variable domain in full, completed from reference TRBV18 and TRBJ1-4, reads NAGVMQNPRHLVRRRGQEARLRCSPMKGHSHVYWYRQLPEEGLKFMVYLQKENIIDESGMPKERFSAEFPKEGPSILRIQQVVRGDSAAYFCASSPGQGFEKLFFGSGTQLSVL.

The V and J genes are TRBV19 and TRBJ2-7; TRBD2 agrees at 14 bases. V lost 10 bases, J lost 4 bases, and 3 bases stayed unmatched. Germline CDR1 and CDR2: LNHDA and SQIVND (reference sequence). This CDR3 is 13 amino acids long. CDR3 nucleotide sequence: TGTGCCACTAGGACTAGCGGGAGGTACGAGCAGTACTTC. This encodes CATRTSGRYEQYF. Complete variable domain (other parts from reference TRBV19 and TRBJ2-7): DGGITQSPKYLFRKEGQNVTLSCEQNLNHDAMYWYRQDPGQGLRLIYYSQIVNDFQKGDIAEGYSVSREKKESFPLTVTSAQKNPTAFYLCATRTSGRYEQYFGPGTRLTVT.

The chain is built from TRBV5-1 and TRBJ1-2; TRBD1 aligns across 9 bases. There are 15 residues in the CDR3. The V and J ends lost 2 bases and 7 bases, in that order; junction bases with no gene match: 9. Germline assignment: CDR1 SGHRS and CDR2 YFSETQ. CDR3 sequence: CASSLPGTGLSGYTF. CDR3 nucleotides: TGCGCCAGCAGCTTACCTGGGACAGGGTTGAGTGGCTACACCTTC.

The rearrangement uses TRBV12-3 or TRBV12-4 and TRBJ1-2, with 7 bases aligning to TRBD1. The CDR3 loop spans 13 amino acids. J lost 6 bases, V lost 6 bases, and 7 bases had no gene match. CDR3 amino acids: CASSYRDSDGYTF. Here the CDR3 DNA reads TGTGCCAGCAGCTACCGGGACAGTGATGGCTACACCTTC.

This clone was observed a few times. The chain couples TRBV19 to TRBJ1-2; 7 bases are shared with TRBD1. The CDR3 has 14 residues. Per germline, CDR1 LNHDA and CDR2 SQIVND (reference sequence). V lost 5 bases and J lost 5; bases outside the gene matches: 8. The CDR3 region is CASSDWGQSYGYTF. The CDR3 bases are TGTGCCAGTAGTGATTGGGGACAGTCTTATGGCTACACCTTC.